The present T cell receptor (beta chain) was sequenced within a study of glioma-infiltrating T cells (dated by TCRdb to the mid-2010s). With regard to the full study: The study sequenced TCR alpha- and beta-chain repertoires from glioma tissue, from non-neoplastic brain tissue and from matched peripheral blood mononuclear cells. Each tissue-infiltrating repertoire was compared with the same patient's peripheral blood repertoire to measure divergence between tissue and blood T-cell populations. Three low-grade glioma patients, roughly eight primary glioblastoma patients, and three non-glioma patients who contributed non-neoplastic brain tissue made up the paired cohort. Results and caveats for the whole study, not just this receptor: VJ-independent divergence between tissue and blood was below expectation in non-neoplastic patients but above expectation in all gliomas, especially low-grade gliomas. Group comparisons were based on small numbers of patients: three non-neoplastic, three low-grade glioma and eight glioblastoma patients. Only a very small number of CDR3 sequences turned up in both tissue and blood, a result put down to high CDR3 diversity combined with limited sampling.

Of note for this clonotype: Its antigen is currently not known. No much larger clone exists at a distance of one base, and base qualities are not known.

The germline V gene (reference sequence) supplies CDR1 SGHNT and CDR2 YYREEE. V sheds 0 bases and J sheds 0 bases, leaving 9 bases between their ends. The CDR3 holds 15 amino acids from the cysteine to the phenylalanine. Only the CDR3 DNA is retained, 45 bases long and in frame from the first base. The iRepertoire nested amplicon-rescue multiplex PCR (arm-PCR) platform was used to amplify TCR alpha and beta CDR3 regions from RNA. The input for one-step reverse transcription and amplification was roughly 85-400 ng of either tissue mRNA or PBMC total RNA. Following bead purification, Illumina adapters were added by a secondary multiplex PCR, and libraries between 200 and 400 bp were gel-purified. Demultiplexing relied on internal 6-nucleotide barcodes carried by the libraries. Sequencing of libraries was performed on an Illumina MiSeq with 2x220 or 2x250 nucleotide paired-end reads. The original pipeline was this. Paired reads were merged using FLASH 1.2.11 and aligned with BWA-MEM to the GRCh37 human genome, and TRA and TRB reads were then extracted. For V and J assignment, an IMGT-derived reference of cassette sequences and CDR3 motifs that included pseudogenes was used. Three-frame translation of reads was performed, and productive CDR3s were defined as those with a C...FGXG motif and no stop codons. Clonotypes were defined as unique combinations of V-J cassette pair and CDR3 amino acid sequence. Reads were filtered by Hamming distance, thresholded by each sample's sequence error rate in mapped regions. TCRdb reprocessing: public reads trimmed at Q25 with fastp, clones called with MiXCR, in-frame beta chains kept. CDR3 protein sequences are deduplicated, and each keeps its most common genes and DNA. TCRdb's processing, not the authors', yielded these V and J calls. For this sample there are 100,000 to 150,000 distinct CDR3 sequences; approximately 23% appear just once. The ten largest clones take up approximately 16% of the sample.

The source of this sequence is a human donor with low-grade glioma or glioblastoma, undergoing nonglioma brain surgery, or in good health (not recorded which). Sequencing input: glioma tissue, nonneoplastic brain tissue, or PBMCs (not recorded which). The V and J genes are TRBV5-4 and TRBJ1-2, with the D gene uncertain. The CDR3 here reads CASSLVSEPNYGYTF. The DNA reads TGTGCCAGCAGCTTGGTTAGCGAGCCTAACTATGGCTACACCTTC.